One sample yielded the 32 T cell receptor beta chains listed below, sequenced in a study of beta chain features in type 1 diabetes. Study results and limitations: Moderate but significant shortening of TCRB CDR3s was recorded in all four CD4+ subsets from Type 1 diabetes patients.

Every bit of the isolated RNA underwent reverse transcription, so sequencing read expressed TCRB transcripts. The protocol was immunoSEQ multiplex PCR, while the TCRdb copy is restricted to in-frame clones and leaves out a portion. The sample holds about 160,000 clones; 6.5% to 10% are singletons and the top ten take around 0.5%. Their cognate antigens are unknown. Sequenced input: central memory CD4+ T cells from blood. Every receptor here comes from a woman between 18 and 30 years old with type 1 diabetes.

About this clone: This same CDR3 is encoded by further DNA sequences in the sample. The CDR3 is CASSPTGGYGYTF. In DNA form, the CDR3 reads TGTGCCAGTAGCCCTACAGGGGGCTATGGCTACACCTTC. The V call is TRBV19, the J call TRBJ1-2; 8 bases map to TRBD1. Germline CDR1 reads LNHDA; CDR2 reads SQIVND (reference sequence). The CDR3 contains 13 residues. Trimming cost V 6 bases and J 4 bases; bases outside gene matches: 4. Together with reference TRBV19 and TRBJ1-2, the CDR3 gives the full variable domain: DGGITQSPKYLFRKEGQNVTLSCEQNLNHDAMYWYRQDPGQGLRLIYYSQIVNDFQKGDIAEGYSVSREKKESFPLTVTSAQKNPTAFYLCASSPTGGYGYTFGSGTRLTVV.

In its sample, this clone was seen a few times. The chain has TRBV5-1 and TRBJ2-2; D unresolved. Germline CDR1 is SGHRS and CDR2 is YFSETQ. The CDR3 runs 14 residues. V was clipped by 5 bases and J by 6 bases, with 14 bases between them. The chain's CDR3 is CASSSVSGPGELFF. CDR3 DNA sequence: TGCGCCAGCAGTTCCGTTTCCGGTCCCGGGGAGCTGTTTTTT.

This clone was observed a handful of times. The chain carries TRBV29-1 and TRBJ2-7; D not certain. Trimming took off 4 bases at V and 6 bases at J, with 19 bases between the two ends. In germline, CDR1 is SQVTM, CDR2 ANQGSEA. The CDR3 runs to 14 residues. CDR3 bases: TGCAGCGTTGGTGGCAAATCGGGTAGTCTCGAGCAGTACTTC. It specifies CSVGGKSGSLEQYF.

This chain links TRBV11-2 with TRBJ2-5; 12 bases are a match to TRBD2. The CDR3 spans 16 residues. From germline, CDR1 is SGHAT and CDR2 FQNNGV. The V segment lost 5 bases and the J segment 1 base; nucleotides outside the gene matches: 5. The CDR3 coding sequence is TGTGCCAGCAGCCAGGCACTAGCGGGGGGCCAAGAGACCCAGTACTTC. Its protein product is CASSQALAGGQETQYF.

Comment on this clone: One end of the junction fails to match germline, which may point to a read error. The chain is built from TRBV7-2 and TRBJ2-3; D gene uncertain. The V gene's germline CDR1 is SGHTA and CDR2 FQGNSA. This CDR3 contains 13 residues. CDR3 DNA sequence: TGTGCCAGCACCTTACCCGGGACAGATACGCAGTATTTT. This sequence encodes CASTLPGTDTQYF.

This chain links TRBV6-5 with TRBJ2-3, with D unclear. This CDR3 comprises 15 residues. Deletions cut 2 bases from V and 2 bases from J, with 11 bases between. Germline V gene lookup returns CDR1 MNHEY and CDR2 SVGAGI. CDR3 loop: CASSYGLPSTDTQYF. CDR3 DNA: TGTGCCAGCAGTTACGGCCTCCCCTCCACAGATACGCAGTATTTT.

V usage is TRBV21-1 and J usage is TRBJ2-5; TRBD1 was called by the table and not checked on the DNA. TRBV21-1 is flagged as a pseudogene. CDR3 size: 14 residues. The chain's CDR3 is CASSNRDSQETQYF. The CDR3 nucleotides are TGTGCCAGCAGCAACCGGGACAGTCAAGAGACCCAGTACTTC.

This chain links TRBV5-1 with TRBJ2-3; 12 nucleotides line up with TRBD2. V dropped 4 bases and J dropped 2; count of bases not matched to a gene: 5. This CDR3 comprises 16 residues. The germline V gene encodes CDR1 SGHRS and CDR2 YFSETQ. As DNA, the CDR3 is TGCGCCAGCAGCACCTCTAGCGGGAGGGCCACAGATACGCAGTATTTT. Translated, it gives CASSTSSGRATDTQYF.

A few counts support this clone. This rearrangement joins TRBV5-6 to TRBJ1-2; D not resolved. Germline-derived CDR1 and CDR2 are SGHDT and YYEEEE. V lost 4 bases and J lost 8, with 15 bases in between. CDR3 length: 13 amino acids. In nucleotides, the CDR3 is TGTGCCAGCAGCCTTGCTACTATAGGAGGCTACACCTTC. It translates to CASSLATIGGYTF.

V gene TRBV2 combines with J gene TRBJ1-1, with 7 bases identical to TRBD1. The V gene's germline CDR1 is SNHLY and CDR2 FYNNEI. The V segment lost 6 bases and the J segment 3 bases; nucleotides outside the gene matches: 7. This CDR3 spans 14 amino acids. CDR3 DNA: TGTGCCAGCAGGCCTCATCAGGGGGACACTGAAGCTTTCTTT. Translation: CASRPHQGDTEAFF.

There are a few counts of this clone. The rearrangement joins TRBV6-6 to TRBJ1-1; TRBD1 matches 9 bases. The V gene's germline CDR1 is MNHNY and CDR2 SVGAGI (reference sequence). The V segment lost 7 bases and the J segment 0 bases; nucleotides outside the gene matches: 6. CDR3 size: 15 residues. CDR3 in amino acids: CASIPRQGVNTEAFF. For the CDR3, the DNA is TGTGCCAGCATCCCTAGACAGGGGGTGAACACTGAAGCTTTCTTT.

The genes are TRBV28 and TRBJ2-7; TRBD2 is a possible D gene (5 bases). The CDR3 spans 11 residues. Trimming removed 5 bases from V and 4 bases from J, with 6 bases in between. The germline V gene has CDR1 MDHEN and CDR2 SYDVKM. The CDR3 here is CASSREYEQYF. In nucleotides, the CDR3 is TGTGCCAGCAGTAGGGAGTACGAGCAGTACTTC.

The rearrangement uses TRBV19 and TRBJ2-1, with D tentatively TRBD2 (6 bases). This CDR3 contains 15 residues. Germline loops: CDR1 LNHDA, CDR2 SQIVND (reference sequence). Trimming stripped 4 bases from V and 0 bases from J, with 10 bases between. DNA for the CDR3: TGTGCCAGTAGTAGTCTAGCGAGCTCCTACAATGAGCAGTTCTTC. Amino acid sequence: CASSSLASSYNEQFF.

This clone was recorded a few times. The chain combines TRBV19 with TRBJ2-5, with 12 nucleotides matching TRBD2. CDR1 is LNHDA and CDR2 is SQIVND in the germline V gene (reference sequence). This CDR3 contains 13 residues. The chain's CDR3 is CARRLAGVETQYF. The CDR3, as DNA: TGTGCGAGAAGACTAGCGGGAGTGGAGACCCAGTACTTC. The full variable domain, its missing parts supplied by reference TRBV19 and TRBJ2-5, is DGGITQSPKYLFRKEGQNVTLSCEQNLNHDAMYWYRQDPGQGLRLIYYSQIVNDFQKGDIAEGYSVSREKKESFPLTVTSAQKNPTAFYLCARRLAGVETQYFGPGTRLLVL.

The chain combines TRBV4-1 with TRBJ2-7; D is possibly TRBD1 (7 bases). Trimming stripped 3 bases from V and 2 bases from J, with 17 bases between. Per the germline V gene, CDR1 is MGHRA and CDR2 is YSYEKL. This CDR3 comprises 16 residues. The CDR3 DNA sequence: TGCGCCAGCAGCCAGGATGCAGGGGGGACTCCCTACGAGCAGTACTTC. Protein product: CASSQDAGGTPYEQYF.

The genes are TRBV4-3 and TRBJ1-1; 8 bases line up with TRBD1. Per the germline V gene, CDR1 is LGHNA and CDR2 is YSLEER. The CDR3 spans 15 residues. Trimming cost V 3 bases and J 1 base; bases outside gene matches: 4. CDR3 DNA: TGCGCCAGCAGCCACCGGACAGGGCGGAACACTGAAGCTTTCTTT. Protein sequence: CASSHRTGRNTEAFF.

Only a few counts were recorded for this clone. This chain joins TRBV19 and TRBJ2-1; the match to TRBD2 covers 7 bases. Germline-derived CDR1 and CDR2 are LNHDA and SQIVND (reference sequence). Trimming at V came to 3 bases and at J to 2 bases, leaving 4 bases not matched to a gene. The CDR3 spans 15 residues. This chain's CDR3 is CASSISAGAYNEQFF. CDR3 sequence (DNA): TGTGCCAGTAGTATTTCGGCGGGAGCCTACAATGAGCAGTTCTTC.

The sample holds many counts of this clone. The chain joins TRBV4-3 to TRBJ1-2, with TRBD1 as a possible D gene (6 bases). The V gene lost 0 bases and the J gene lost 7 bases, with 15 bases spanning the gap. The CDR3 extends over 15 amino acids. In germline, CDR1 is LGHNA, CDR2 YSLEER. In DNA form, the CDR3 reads TGCGCCAGCAGCCAAGATCACAGGGATGGGTTTGGCTACACCTTC. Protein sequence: CASSQDHRDGFGYTF.

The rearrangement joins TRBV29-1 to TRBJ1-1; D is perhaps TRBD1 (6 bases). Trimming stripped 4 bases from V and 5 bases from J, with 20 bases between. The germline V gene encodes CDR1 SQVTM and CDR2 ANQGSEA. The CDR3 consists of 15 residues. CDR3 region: CSVGGRRSGMTEAFF. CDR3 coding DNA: TGCAGCGTTGGGGGGCGAAGATCGGGGATGACTGAAGCTTTCTTT.

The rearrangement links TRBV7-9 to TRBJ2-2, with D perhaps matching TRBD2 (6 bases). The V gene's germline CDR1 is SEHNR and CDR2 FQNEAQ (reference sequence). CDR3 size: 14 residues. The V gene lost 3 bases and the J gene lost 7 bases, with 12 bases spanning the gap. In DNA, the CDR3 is TGTGCCAGCAGCTTCGGCGGGATGGTCGGGGAGCTGTTTTTT. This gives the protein CASSFGGMVGELFF.

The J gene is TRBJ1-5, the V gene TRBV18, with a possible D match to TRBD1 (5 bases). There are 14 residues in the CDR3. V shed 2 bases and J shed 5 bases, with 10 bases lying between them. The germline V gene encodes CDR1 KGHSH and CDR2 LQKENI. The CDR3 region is CASSPGGEDQPQHF. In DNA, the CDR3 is TGTGCCAGCTCACCAGGAGGGGAGGATCAGCCCCAGCATTTT.

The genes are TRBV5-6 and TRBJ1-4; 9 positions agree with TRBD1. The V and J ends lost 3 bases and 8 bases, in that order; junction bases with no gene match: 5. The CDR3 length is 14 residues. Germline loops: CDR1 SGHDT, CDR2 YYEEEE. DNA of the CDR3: TGTGCCAGCAGCTACGGGACAGGGAAGGAAAAACTGTTTTTT. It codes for CASSYGTGKEKLFF.

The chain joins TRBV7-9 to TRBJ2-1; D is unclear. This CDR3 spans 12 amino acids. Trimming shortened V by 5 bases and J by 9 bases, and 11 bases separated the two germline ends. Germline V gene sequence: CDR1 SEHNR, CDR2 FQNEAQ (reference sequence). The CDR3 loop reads CASSLEAREQFF. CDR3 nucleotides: TGTGCCAGCAGCCTCGAAGCCCGTGAGCAGTTCTTC.

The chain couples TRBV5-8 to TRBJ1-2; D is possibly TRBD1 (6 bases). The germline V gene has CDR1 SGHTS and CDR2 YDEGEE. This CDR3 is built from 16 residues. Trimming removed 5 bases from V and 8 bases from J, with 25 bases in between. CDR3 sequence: CASSLAAPQGSWGYTF. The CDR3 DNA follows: TGTGCCAGCAGTTTAGCCGCCCCCCAGGGGTCCTGGGGCTACACCTTC.

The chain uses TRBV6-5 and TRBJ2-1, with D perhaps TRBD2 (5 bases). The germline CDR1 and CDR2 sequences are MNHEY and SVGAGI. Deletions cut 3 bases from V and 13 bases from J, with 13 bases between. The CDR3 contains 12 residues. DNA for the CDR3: TGTGCCAGCAGTTATCGGGCGGGTACCCAGTTCTTC. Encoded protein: CASSYRAGTQFF.

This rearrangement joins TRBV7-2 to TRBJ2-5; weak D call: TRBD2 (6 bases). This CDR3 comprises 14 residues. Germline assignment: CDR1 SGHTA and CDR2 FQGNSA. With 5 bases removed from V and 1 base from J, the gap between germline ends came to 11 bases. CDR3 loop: CASSLQRAQETQYF. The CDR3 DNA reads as TGTGCCAGCAGCCTGCAGCGGGCCCAAGAGACCCAGTACTTC.

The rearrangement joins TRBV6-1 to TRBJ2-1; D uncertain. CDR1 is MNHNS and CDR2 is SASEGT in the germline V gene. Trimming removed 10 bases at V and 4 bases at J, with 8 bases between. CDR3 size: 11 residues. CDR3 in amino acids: CATLLYNEQFF. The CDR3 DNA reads TGTGCCACCTTGTTATACAATGAGCAGTTCTTC.

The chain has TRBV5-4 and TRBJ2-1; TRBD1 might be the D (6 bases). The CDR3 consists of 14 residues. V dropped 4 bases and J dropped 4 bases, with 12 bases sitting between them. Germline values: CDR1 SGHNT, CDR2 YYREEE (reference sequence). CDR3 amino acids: CASSDGTLYNEQFF. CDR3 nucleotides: TGTGCCAGCAGCGACGGGACATTATACAATGAGCAGTTCTTC. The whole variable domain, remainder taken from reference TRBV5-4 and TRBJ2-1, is ETGVTQSPTHLIKTRGQQVTLRCSSQSGHNTVSWYQQALGQGPQFIFQYYREEENGRGNFPPRFSGLQFPNYSSELNVNALELDDSALYLCASSDGTLYNEQFFGPGTRLTVL.

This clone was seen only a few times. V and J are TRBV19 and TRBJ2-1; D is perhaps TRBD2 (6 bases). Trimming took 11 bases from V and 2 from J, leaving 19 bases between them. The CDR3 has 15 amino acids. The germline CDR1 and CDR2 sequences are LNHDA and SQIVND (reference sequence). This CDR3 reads CAVGRSGLTYNEQFF. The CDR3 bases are TGTGCCGTGGGTCGTTCGGGACTGACCTACAATGAGCAGTTCTTC.

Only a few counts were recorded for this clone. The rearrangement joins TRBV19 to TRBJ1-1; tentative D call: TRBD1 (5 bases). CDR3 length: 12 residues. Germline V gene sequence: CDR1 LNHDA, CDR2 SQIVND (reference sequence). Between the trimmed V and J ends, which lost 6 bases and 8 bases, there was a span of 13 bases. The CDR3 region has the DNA TGTGCCAGTAGCCGAGACAGAGCCGAAGCTTTCTTT. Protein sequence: CASSRDRAEAFF.

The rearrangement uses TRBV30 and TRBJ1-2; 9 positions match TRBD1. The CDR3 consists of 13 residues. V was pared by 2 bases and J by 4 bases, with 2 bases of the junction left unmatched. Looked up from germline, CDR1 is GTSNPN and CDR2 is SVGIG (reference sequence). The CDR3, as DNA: TGTGCCTGGAGTCGACAGGGGGGCTATGGCTACACCTTC. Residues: CAWSRQGGYGYTF.

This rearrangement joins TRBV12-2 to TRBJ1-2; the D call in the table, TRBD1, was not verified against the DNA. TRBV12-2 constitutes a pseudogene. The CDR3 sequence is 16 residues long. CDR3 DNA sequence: TGTGCAAGTCGCTTAGCCCAAAGAAGGGGTAACTATGGCTACACCTTC. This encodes CASRLAQRRGNYGYTF.